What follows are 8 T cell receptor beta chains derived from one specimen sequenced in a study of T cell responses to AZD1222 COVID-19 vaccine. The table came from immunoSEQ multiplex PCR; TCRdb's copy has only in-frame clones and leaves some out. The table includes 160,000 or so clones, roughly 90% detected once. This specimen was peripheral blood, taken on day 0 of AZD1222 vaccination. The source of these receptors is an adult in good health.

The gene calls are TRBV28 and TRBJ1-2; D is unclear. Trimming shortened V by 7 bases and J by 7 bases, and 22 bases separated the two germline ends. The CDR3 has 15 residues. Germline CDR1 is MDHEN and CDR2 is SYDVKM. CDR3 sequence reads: CASNLYGVGGLGYTF. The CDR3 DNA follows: TGTGCCAGCAACCTTTATGGGGTAGGAGGGCTTGGCTACACCTTC.

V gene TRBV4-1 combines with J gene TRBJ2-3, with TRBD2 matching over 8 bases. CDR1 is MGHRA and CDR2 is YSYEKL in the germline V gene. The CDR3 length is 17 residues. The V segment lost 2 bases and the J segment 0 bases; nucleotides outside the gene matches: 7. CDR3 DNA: TGCGCCAGCAGCCAATCGAGGACTAGCACGAGCACAGATACGCAGTATTTT. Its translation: CASSQSRTSTSTDTQYF.

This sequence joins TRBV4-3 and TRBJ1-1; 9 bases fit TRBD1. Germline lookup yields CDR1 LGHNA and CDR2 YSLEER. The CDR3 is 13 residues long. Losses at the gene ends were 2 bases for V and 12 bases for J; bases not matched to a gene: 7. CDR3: CASSQPGQGLTFF. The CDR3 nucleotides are TGCGCCAGCAGCCAACCGGGACAGGGATTAACTTTCTTT.

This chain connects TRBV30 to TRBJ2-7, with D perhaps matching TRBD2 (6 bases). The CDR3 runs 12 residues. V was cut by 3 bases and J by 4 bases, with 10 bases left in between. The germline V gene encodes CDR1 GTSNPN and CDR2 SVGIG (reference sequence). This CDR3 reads CAWSGGKYEQYF. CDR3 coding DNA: TGTGCCTGGAGCGGCGGGAAATACGAGCAGTACTTC.

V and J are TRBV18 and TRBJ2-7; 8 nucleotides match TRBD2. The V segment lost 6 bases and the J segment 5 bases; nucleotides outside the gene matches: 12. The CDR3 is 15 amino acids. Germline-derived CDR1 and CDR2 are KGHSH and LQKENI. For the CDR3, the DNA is TGTGCCAGCTCCCTAGTCTTTAGCGGGGCGAACGAGCAGTACTTC. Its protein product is CASSLVFSGANEQYF.

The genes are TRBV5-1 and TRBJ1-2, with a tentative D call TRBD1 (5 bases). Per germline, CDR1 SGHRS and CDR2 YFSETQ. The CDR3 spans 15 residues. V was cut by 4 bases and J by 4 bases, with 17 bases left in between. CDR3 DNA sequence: TGCGCCAGCAGCCCGCGTGGGCCTGGGGCCTATGGCTACACCTTC. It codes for CASSPRGPGAYGYTF.

CDR3 loop: CARQAENYGYTF. The DNA of the CDR3 is TGTGCCAGACAGGCCGAGAACTATGGCTACACCTTC. This chain joins TRBV2 and TRBJ1-2, with D maybe TRBD1 (5 bases). The CDR3 is made up of 12 amino acids. Germline lookup yields CDR1 SNHLY and CDR2 FYNNEI. Trimming took off 9 bases at V and 2 bases at J, with 10 bases between the two ends. The entire variable domain, with the rest obtained from reference TRBV2 and TRBJ1-2, is as follows: EPEVTQTPSHQVTQMGQEVILRCVPISNHLYFYWYRQILGQKVEFLVSFYNNEISEKSEIFDDQFSVERPDGSNFTLKIRSTKLEDSAMYFCARQAENYGYTFGSGTRLTVV.

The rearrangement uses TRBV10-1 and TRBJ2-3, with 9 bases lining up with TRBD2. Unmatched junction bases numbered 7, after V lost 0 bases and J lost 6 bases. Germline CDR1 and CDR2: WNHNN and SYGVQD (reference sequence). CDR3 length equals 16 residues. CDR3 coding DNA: TGCGCCAGCAGTGAGTCAGCGGCGGGAGGGATGGATACGCAGTATTTT. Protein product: CASSESAAGGMDTQYF.